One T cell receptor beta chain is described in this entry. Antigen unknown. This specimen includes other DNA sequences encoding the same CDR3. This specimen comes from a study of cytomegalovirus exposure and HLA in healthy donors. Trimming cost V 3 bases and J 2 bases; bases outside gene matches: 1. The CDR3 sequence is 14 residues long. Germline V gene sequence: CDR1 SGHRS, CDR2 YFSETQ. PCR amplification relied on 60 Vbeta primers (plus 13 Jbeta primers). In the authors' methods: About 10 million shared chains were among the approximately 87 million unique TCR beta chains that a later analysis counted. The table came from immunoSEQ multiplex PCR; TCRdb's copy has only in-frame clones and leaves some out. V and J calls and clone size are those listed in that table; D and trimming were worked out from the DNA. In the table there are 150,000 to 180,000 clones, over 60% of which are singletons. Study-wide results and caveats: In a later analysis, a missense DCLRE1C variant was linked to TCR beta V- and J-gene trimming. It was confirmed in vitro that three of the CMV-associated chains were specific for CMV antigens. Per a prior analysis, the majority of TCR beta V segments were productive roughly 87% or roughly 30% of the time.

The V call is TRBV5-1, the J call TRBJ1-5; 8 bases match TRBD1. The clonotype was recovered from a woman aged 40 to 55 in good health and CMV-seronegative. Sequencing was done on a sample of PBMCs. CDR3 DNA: TGCGCCAGCAGCTCGGGACAGGGCAATCAGCCCCAGCATTTT. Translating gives CASSSGQGNQPQHF.